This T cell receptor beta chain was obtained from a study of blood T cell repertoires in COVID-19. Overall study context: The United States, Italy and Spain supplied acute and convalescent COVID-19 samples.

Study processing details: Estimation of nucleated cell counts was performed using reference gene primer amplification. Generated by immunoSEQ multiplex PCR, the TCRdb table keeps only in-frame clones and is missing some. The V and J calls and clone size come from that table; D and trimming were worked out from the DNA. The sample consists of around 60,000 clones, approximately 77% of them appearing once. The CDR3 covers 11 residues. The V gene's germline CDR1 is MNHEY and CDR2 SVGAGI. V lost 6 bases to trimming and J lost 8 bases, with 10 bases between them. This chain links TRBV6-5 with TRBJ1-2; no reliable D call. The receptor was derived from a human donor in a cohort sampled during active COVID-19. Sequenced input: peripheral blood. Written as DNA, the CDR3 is TGTGCCAGCAGCCACGAGAAAGGCTACACCTTC. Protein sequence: CASSHEKGYTF.